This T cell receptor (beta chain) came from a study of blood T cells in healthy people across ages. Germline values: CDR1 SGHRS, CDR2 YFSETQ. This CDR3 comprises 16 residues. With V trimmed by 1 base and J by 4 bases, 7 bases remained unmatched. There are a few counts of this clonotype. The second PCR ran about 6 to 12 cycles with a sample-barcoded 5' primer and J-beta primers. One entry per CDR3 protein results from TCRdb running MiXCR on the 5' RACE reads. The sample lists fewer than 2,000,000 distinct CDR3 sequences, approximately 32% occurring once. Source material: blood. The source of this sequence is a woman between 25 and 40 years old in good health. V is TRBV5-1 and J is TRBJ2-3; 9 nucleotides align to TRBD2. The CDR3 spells CASSLKAGGPSDTQYF. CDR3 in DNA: TGCGCCAGCAGCTTGAAGGCGGGGGGGCCATCAGATACGCAGTATTTT.